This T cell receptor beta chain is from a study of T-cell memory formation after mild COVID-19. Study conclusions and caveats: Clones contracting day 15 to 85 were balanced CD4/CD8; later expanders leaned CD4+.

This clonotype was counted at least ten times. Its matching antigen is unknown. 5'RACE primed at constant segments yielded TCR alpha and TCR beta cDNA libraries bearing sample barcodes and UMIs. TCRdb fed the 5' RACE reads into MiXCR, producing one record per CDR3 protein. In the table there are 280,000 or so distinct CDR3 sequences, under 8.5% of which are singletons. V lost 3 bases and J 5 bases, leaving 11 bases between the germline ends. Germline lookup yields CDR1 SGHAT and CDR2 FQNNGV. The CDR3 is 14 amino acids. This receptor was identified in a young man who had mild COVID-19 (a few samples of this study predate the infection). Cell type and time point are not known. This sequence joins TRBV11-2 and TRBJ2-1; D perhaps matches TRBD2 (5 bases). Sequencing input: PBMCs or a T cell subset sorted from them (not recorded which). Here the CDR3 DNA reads TGTGCCAGCAGCTTCCTTTCCGGGGACAATGAGCAGTTCTTC. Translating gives CASSFLSGDNEQFF.